This T cell receptor (beta chain) originates from a study of blood T cell repertoires in COVID-19. As for the study in general: From the United States, Italy and Spain came samples of acute and convalescent COVID-19. T cells, B-cell-depleted T cells, or PBMCs supplied cDNA or gDNA.

TCRdb's table, derived via immunoSEQ multiplex PCR, lists solely in-frame clones and lacks some. The sample holds under 300,000 clones, 85% seen once. The trim removed 5 bases at V and 6 bases at J, leaving 10 bases unmatched. This CDR3 is 16 amino acids long. Germline CDR1 reads SEHNR; CDR2 reads FQNEAQ (reference sequence). The TCR was taken from a human donor in a cohort sampled during active COVID-19. The sequencing input was peripheral blood. This chain links TRBV7-9 with TRBJ2-2; 9 bases match TRBD2. As DNA, the CDR3 is TGTGCCAGCAGCATTAGCGGGAGAATTCACCCCGGGGAGCTGTTTTTT. Translated: CASSISGRIHPGELFF. The entire variable domain, with the rest obtained from reference TRBV7-9 and TRBJ2-2, is as follows: DTGVSQNPRHKITKRGQNVTFRCDPISEHNRLYWYRQTLGQGPEFLTYFQNEAQLEKSRLLSDRFSAERPKGSFSTLEIQRTEQGDSAMYLCASSISGRIHPGELFFGEGSRLTVL.